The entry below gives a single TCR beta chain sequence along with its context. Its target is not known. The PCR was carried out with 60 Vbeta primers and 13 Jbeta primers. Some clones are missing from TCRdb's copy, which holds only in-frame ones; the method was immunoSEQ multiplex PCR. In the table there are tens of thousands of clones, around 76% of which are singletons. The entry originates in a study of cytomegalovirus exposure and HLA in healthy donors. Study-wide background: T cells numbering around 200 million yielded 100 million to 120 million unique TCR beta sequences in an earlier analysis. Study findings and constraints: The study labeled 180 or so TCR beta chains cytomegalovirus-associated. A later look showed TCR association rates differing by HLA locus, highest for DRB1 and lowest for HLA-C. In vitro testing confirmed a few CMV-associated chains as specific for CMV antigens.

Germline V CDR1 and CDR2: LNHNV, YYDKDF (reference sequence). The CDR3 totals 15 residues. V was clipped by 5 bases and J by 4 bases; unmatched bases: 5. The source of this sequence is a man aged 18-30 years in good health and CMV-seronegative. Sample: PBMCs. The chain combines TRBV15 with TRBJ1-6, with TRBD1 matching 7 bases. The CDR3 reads CATSRDRSYNSPLHF. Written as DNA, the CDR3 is TGTGCCACCAGCCGGGACAGATCATATAATTCACCCCTCCACTTT.